Below, 11 T cell receptor beta chains from the same sample are listed, as sequenced in a study of T cells of healthy individuals. TCRdb redid the calling of the 5' RACE reads with MiXCR, one entry per CDR3 protein. Of around 63,000 distinct CDR3 sequences in the sample, 16% were seen once. The receptor source for this set is a human donor in good health.

This clonotype was seen at least ten times. This chain links TRBV11-2 with TRBJ2-7; perhaps D is TRBD1 or TRBD2 (5 bases each). CDR1 is SGHAT, CDR2 FQNNGV, per germline. Trimming removed 1 base from V and 4 bases from J, with 14 bases in between. This CDR3 has 15 residues. Written as DNA, the CDR3 is TGTGCCAGCAGCTTAGCGGGGCAGGTGGTTTACGAGCAGTACTTC. Its protein is CASSLAGQVVYEQYF.

The chain joins TRBV10-3 to TRBJ2-3; no definite D call. Germline lookup yields CDR1 ENHRY and CDR2 SYGVKD. This CDR3 has 16 residues. With 3 bases removed from V and 3 bases from J, the gap between germline ends came to 16 bases. For the CDR3, the DNA is TGTGCCATCAGTGACCCTGGTGCTCCAGCAACAGATACGCAGTATTTT. Protein product: CAISDPGAPATDTQYF.

The sample holds many counts of this clonotype. The chain couples TRBV12-3 or TRBV12-4 to TRBJ2-2, with 8 nucleotides matching TRBD2. The CDR3 length is 14 residues. J gave up 2 bases and V 5 bases, and 1 base lay outside the gene matches. The CDR3: CASSSGGNTGELFF. CDR3 in DNA: TGTGCCAGCAGTAGCGGGGGAAACACCGGGGAGCTGTTTTTT.

On this clonotype itself: Relative to the germline gene, one junction end is altered; a read error may explain this. This chain joins TRBV24-1 and TRBJ1-5; 7 bases are shared with TRBD1. Germline loops: CDR1 KGHDR, CDR2 SFDVKD. The CDR3 covers 12 residues. CDR3 residues: CATSDYPGQKNF. DNA for the CDR3: TGTGCCACCAGTGATTACCCGGGACAGAAGAATTTT.

This clonotype was picked up many times. The rearrangement links TRBV6-5 to TRBJ2-1, with D hard to call. The germline V gene encodes CDR1 MNHEY and CDR2 SVGAGI. V was clipped by 0 bases and J by 0 bases, with 9 bases between them. The CDR3 covers 16 residues. The CDR3 bases are TGTGCCAGCAGTTACTCTCCGCAGAGCTCCTACAATGAGCAGTTCTTC. This encodes CASSYSPQSSYNEQFF.

The rearrangement uses TRBV20-1 and TRBJ2-7, with D unresolved. Per germline, CDR1 DFQATT and CDR2 SNEGSKA (reference sequence). The CDR3 contains 14 residues. V was clipped by 0 bases and J by 2 bases, with 11 bases between them. CDR3 sequence reads: CSARDTGKAYEQYF. CDR3 nucleotide sequence: TGCAGTGCTAGAGATACTGGTAAAGCCTACGAGCAGTACTTC.

A few counts support this clonotype. The V gene is TRBV28, the J gene TRBJ2-2; no clear D. Germline-derived CDR1 and CDR2 are MDHEN and SYDVKM. The CDR3 has 14 residues. V dropped 5 bases and J dropped 1 base, with 8 bases sitting between them. In DNA form, the CDR3 reads TGTGCCAGCAGTATCCGGCAGAACACCGGGGAGCTGTTTTTT. Translated: CASSIRQNTGELFF.

A few counts support this clonotype. The chain combines TRBV10-3 with TRBJ2-7; D is perhaps TRBD1 (7 bases). Germline V gene lookup returns CDR1 ENHRY and CDR2 SYGVKD. Trimming pared 7 bases from V and 2 bases from J, leaving 18 bases between. The CDR3 has 15 amino acids. The CDR3 coding sequence is TGTGCCATCATGGAGGCGGGGACAGCAACCTACGAGCAGTACTTC. Translated: CAIMEAGTATYEQYF.

The chain recombines TRBV5-1 with TRBJ2-3; tentative D call: TRBD2 (6 bases). From germline, CDR1 is SGHRS and CDR2 YFSETQ. This CDR3 region has 15 residues. V dropped 2 bases and J dropped 1 base, with 11 bases sitting between them. CDR3 sequence reads: CASSFATRGTDTQYF. In nucleotides, the CDR3 is TGCGCCAGCAGCTTCGCGACTAGGGGCACAGATACGCAGTATTTT.

There are a few counts of this clonotype. CDR3 bases: TGTGCCAGCAGCGTATCAACCGCATCGCACGATGGCTACACCTTC. This encodes CASSVSTASHDGYTF. The genes are TRBV9 and TRBJ1-2; D not resolved. The CDR3 is 15 amino acids. Germline V lookup: CDR1 SGDLS, CDR2 YYNGEE. V was clipped by 1 base and J by 6 bases, with 16 bases between them.

At least ten counts were recorded for this clonotype. This chain links TRBV6-6 with TRBJ1-1; unclear D gene. The V gene's germline CDR1 is MNHNY and CDR2 SVGAGI (reference sequence). The V and J ends lost 8 bases and 5 bases respectively, with 6 bases between them. CDR3 size: 10 residues. CDR3 sequence reads: CASGRTEAFF. DNA for the CDR3: TGTGCCAGCGGGAGGACTGAAGCTTTCTTT.